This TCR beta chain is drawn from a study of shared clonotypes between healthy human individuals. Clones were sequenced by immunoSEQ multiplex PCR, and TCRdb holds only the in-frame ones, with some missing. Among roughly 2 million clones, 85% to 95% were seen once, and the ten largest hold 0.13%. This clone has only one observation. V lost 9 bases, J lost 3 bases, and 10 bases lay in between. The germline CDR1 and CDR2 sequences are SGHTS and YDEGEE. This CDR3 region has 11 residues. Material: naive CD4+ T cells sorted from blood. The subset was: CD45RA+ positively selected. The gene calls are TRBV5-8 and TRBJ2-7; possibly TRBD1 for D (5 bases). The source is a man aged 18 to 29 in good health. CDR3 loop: CATTGFYEQYF. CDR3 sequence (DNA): TGTGCCACCACAGGTTTCTACGAGCAGTACTTC.